The clone carrying this T cell receptor beta chain was detected a few times. The target antigen is unknown. This sample is part of a study of blood T cells in healthy people across ages. Whole-study results and caveats: Estimated diversity, derived from one million T cells, was regarded as an underestimate.

The CDR3 spans 14 residues. CDR1 is SGHTA and CDR2 is FQGNSA in the germline V gene. The V gene lost 1 base and the J gene lost 5 bases, with 12 bases spanning the gap. Isolating PBMCs gave at least 6.5 million of these cells per sample. For the second PCR, which ran for about 7 to 12 cycles, a sample-barcoded 5' primer and a J-beta primer mix were used. A template-switch adaptor that had 12 random nucleotides put a tag on each cDNA molecule. CDR3-containing paired-end reads numbering at least 2.5 million came from each sample. One entry per CDR3 protein, called by TCRdb with MiXCR from the 5' RACE reads. The table has approximately 670,000 distinct CDR3 sequences, 40% to 45% seen once.

The specimen was blood. The sequence was obtained from an elderly man in good health. The rearrangement links TRBV7-2 to TRBJ2-7; D remains unclear. The DNA for the CDR3 is TGTGCCAGCAGCTTAGGGTCTCTTCGTGACGAGCAGTACTTC. Translation gives CASSLGSLRDEQYF.